Sequencing of this TCR beta chain was carried out in a study of early T cells in non-severe SARS-CoV-2 infection. Looking at the study overall: From unsorted whole blood, bulk RNA was sequenced, and the chains remained unpaired. Study-level results: There was a bias toward anti-spike CD8 responses in VDJdb matching, which missed private and CD4 specificities.

Germline trimming cut 4 bases from V and 3 bases from J; bases unmatched to any gene: 6. The CDR3 extends over 14 amino acids. Germline CDR1 reads DFQATT; CDR2 reads SNEGSKA (reference sequence). This clonotype showed up many times. Its antigen is currently unknown. Molecules of cDNA were individually given unique molecular identifiers that were attached to them. A single record per CDR3 protein comes from TCRdb applying MiXCR to the 5' RACE reads. The data contain 55,000 to 75,000 distinct CDR3 sequences, 9% to 15% of them seen just once; the ten biggest clones take up around 1.8%. This TCR was sampled from an adult who was a healthcare worker with PCR-confirmed SARS-CoV-2 infection or an uninfected control (not recorded which). The chain joins TRBV20-1 to TRBJ1-5, with TRBD1 identical over 7 bases. The sample taken for sequencing was whole blood. The CDR3 is CSATPGQHNQPQHF. The CDR3 bases are TGCAGTGCTACTCCGGGACAGCACAATCAGCCCCAGCATTTT.